One T cell receptor beta chain is described in this entry. This entry belongs to a study of OX40 agonist ivuxolimab in advanced cancers. About the study: Patients received ivuxolimab, an intravenous treatment, every 2 weeks at 0.01 to 10 mg/kg. Three patients responded partially, comprising one with hepatocellular carcinoma and two with cutaneous melanoma. Dose-escalation subjects each had hepatocellular carcinoma, melanoma, renal cell or head and neck cancer.

The protocol was immunoSEQ multiplex PCR, while the TCRdb copy is restricted to in-frame clones and leaves out a portion. Seen here are roughly 64,000 clones, about four fifths observed once, and the top ten hold less than 5%. Looked up from germline, CDR1 is LGHNA and CDR2 is YSLEER. The V gene lost 1 base and the J gene lost 2 bases, with 9 bases spanning the gap. This CDR3 region has 15 residues. The TCR comes from an adult with an advanced solid tumor such as melanoma, head and neck, liver or kidney cancer. The chain combines TRBV4-3 with TRBJ1-3; the D gene is possibly TRBD1 (6 bases). The sequencing used CD4+ or CD8+ T cells sorted from blood, collected in a trial of the OX40 agonist ivuxolimab. This CDR3 reads CASSQAPGAGNTIYF. The CDR3 nucleotides read TGCGCCAGCAGCCAAGCCCCAGGGGCTGGAAACACCATATATTTT.